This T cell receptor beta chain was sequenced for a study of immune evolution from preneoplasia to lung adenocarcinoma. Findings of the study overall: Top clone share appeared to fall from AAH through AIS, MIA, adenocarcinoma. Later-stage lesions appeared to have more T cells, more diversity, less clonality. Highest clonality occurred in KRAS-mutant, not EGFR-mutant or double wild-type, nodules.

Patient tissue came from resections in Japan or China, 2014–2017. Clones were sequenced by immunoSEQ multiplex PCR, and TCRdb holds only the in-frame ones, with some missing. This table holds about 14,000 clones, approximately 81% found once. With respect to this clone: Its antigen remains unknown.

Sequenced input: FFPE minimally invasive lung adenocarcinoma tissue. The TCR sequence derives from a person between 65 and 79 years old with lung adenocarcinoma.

The DNA of the CDR3 is TGTGCCAGTAGTATTAATCGTTATGGCTACACCTTC. This translates into CASSINRYGYTF. The chain links TRBV19 to TRBJ1-2; the D is unclear. With 3 bases removed from V and 5 bases from J, the gap between germline ends came to 7 bases. CDR3 length equals 12 residues. Looked up from germline, CDR1 is LNHDA and CDR2 is SQIVND (reference sequence). Full variable domain (outside the CDR3, taken from reference TRBV19 and TRBJ1-2): DGGITQSPKYLFRKEGQNVTLSCEQNLNHDAMYWYRQDPGQGLRLIYYSQIVNDFQKGDIAEGYSVSREKKESFPLTVTSAQKNPTAFYLCASSINRYGYTFGSGTRLTVV.